The present entry profiles one TCR beta chain with its context. Its antigen is still unknown. There are no base qualities to consult, and no much larger clone falls within one base. CDR1 and CDR2, looked up from the germline V gene, are SGHRS and YFSETQ. Here V drops 4 bases and J drops 1 base, and the junction holds 5 bases not matched to any gene. CDR3 length: 15 amino acids, cysteine to phenylalanine. The sequence is cut down to CDR3 DNA, 45 bases in frame from base 1. Receptors were amplified or captured by the immunoSEQ multiplex PCR assay. TCRdb provides this immuneACCESS table in a form limited to in-frame rearrangements. Some clones are lacking; in checked studies, under half of them reflect an unresolved V gene, and why the rest are absent is not known. The sample table holds 84,000 or so clones, of which around four fifths were seen once. The leading ten clones occupy about 14% of the sample.

This sample was included in a study of radiotherapy plus CTLA-4 blockade in lung cancer (dated by TCRdb to about 2018). About the investigation overall: Objective responses occurred in 18% of enrolled patients, and over 30% achieved disease control. Broader findings and caveats from the paper: After treatment with radiotherapy and ipilimumab, TCR clones that came from tumors expanded in the peripheral blood. The strongest predictors of response were reported to be early dynamic shifts in blood T cell clones along with a rise in serum interferon-beta following radiation.

Focal radiation therapy combined with CTLA-4 blockade (ipilimumab) was tested in patients with chemo-refractory metastatic non-small-cell lung cancer. This chain is built from TRBV5-1 and TRBJ2-1; TRBD2 lines up with 7 middle nucleotides. The source was peripheral blood, collected from a patient treated with radiotherapy plus ipilimumab. The clonotype comes from a human donor with non-small cell lung cancer that progressed on radiotherapy plus ipilimumab. The CDR3 is CASSTSGISYNEQFF. The nucleotides are TGCGCCAGCAGCACCAGCGGGATATCCTACAATGAGCAGTTCTTC.